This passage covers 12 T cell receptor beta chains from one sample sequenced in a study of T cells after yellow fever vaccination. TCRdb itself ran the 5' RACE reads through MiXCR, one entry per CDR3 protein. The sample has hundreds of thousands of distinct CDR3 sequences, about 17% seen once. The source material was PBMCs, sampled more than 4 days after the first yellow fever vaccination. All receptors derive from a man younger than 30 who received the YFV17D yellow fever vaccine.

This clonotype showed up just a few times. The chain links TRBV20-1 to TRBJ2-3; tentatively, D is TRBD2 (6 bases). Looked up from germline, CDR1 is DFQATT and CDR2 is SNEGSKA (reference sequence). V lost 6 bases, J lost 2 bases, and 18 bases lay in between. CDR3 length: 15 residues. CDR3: CSASEYPGLTDTQYF. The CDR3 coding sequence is TGCAGTGCCTCCGAATACCCGGGACTCACAGATACGCAGTATTTT.

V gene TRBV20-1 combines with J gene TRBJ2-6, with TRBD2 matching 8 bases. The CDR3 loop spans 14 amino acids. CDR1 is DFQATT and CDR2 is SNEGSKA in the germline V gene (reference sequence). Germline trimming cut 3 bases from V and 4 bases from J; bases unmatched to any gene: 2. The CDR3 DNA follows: TGCAGTGCTAGGAGCGGGGGAGGGGCCAACGTCCTGACTTTC. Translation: CSARSGGGANVLTF.

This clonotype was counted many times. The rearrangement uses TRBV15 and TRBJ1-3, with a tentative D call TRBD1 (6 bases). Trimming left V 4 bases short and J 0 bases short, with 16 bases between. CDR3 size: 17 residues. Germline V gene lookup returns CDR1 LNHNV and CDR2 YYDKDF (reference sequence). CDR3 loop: CATSTQWGLHSGNTIYF. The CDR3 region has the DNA TGTGCCACCAGCACCCAGTGGGGGCTTCACTCTGGAAACACCATATATTTT.

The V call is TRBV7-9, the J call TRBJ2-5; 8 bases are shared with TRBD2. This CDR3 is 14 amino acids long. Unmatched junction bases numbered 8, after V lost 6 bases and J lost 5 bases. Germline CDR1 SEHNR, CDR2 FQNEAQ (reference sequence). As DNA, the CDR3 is TGTGCCAGCAGTTCGGGACTAGTATCCGAGACCCAGTACTTC. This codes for CASSSGLVSETQYF.

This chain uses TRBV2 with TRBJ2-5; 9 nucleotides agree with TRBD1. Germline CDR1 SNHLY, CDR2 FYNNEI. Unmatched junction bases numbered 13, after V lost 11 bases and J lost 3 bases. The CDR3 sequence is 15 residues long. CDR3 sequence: CAGTEEGTGKETQYF. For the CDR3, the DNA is TGTGCCGGCACTGAAGAAGGGACAGGGAAAGAGACCCAGTACTTC.

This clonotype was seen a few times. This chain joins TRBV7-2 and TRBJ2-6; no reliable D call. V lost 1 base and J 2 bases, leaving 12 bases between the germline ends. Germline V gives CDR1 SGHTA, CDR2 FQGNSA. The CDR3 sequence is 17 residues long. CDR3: CASSLGFVGTGANVLTF. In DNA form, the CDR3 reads TGTGCCAGCAGCTTAGGGTTTGTCGGCACTGGGGCCAACGTCCTGACTTTC.

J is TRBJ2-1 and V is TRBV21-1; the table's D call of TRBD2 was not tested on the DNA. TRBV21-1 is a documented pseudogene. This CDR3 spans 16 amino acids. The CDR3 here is CASSKVASGGVYEQFF. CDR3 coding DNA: TGTGCCAGCAGCAAAGTCGCTAGCGGGGGGGTATATGAGCAGTTCTTC.

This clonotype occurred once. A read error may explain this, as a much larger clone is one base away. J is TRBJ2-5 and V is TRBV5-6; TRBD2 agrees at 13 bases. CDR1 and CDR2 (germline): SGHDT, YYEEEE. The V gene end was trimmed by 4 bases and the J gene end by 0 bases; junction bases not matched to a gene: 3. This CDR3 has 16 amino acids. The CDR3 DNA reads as TGTGCCAGCAGCCTGGGACTAGCGGGGTACCAAGAGACCCAGTACTTC. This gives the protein CASSLGLAGYQETQYF.

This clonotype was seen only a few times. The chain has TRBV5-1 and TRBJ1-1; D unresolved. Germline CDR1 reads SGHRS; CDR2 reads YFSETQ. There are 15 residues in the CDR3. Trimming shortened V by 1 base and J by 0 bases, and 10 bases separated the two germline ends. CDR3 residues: CASSLFGPLNTEAFF. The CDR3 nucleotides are TGCGCCAGCAGCTTGTTCGGACCCCTGAACACTGAAGCTTTCTTT.

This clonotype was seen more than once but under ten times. DNA for the CDR3: TGCAGCGTTGAAGGCCCAGGGAGCACCTACGAGCAGTACTTC. It yields the protein CSVEGPGSTYEQYF. This chain joins TRBV29-1 and TRBJ2-7; D may correspond to TRBD1 or TRBD2 (5 bases each). The CDR3 extends over 14 amino acids. With 1 base removed from V and 2 bases from J, the gap between germline ends came to 12 bases. CDR1 and CDR2 from the germline V gene are SQVTM and ANQGSEA.

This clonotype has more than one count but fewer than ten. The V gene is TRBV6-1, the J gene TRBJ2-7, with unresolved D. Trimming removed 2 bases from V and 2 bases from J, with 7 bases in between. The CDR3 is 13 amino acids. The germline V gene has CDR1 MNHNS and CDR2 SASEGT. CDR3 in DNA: TGTGCCAGCAGTGAACTACAGACCTACGAGCAGTACGTC. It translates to CASSELQTYEQYV.

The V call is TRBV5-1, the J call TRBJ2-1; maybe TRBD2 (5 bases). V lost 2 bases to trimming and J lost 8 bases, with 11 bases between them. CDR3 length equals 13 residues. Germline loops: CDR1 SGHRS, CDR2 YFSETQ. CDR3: CASSFELRDEQFF. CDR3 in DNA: TGCGCCAGCAGCTTCGAACTGAGGGATGAGCAGTTCTTC.